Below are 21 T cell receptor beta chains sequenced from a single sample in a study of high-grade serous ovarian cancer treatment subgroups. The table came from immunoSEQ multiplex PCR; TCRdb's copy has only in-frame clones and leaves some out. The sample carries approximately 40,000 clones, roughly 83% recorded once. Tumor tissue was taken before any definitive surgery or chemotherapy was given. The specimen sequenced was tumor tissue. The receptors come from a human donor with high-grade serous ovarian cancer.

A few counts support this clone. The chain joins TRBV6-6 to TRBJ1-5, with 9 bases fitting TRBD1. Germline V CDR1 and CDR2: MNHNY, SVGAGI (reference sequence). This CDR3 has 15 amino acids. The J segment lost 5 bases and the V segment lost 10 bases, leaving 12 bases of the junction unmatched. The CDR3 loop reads CATEDRDRVDQPQHF. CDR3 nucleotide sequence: TGTGCCACGGAAGACCGGGACAGGGTTGATCAGCCCCAGCATTTT.

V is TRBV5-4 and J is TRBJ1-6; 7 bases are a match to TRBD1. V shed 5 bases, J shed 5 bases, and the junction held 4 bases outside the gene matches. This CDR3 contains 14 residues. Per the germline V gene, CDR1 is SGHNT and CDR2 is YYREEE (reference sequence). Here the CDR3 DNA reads TGTGCCAGCAGACAGGGGTTGGATAATTCACCCCTCCACTTT. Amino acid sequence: CASRQGLDNSPLHF.

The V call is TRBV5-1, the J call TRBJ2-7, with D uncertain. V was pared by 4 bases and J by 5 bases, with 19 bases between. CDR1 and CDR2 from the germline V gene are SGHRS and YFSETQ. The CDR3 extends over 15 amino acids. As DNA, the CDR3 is TGCGCCAGCAGCGACCGGACGTCTTCTCAGGACGAGCAGTACTTC. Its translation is CASSDRTSSQDEQYF.

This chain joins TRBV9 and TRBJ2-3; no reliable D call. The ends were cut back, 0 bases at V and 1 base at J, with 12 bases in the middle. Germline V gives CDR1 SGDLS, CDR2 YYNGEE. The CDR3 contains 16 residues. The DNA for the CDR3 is TGTGCCAGCAGCGTAGTAGCTAGTGGCGGCACAGATACGCAGTATTTT. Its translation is CASSVVASGGTDTQYF.

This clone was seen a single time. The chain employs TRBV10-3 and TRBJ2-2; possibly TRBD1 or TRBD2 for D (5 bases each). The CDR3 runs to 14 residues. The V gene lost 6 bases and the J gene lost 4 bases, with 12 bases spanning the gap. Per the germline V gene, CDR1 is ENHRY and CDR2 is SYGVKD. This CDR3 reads CAIRPGRATGELFF. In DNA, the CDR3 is TGTGCCATCAGGCCGGGACGAGCCACCGGGGAGCTGTTTTTT.

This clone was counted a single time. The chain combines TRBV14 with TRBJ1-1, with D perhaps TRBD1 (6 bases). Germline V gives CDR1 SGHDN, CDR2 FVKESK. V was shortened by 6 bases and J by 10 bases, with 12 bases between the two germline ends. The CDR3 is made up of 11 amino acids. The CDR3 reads CASRKQGVAFF. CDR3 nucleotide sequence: TGTGCCAGCAGAAAACAGGGAGTAGCTTTCTTT.

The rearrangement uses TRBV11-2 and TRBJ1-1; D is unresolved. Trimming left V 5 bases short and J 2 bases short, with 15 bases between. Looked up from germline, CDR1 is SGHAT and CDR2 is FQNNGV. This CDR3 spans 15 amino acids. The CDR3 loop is CASSPWENLNTEAFF. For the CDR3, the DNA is TGTGCCAGCAGCCCCTGGGAGAATCTAAACACTGAAGCTTTCTTT. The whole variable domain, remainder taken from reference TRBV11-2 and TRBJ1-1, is EAGVAQSPRYKIIEKRQSVAFWCNPISGHATLYWYQQILGQGPKLLIQFQNNGVVDDSQLPKDRFSAERLKGVDSTLKIQPAKLEDSAVYLCASSPWENLNTEAFFGQGTRLTVV.

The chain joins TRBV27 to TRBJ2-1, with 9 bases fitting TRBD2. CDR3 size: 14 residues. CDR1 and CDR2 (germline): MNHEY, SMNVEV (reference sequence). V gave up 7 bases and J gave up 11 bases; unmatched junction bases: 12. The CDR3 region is CASTSGTSPFQQFF. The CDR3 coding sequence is TGTGCCAGCACCTCCGGGACTAGCCCGTTTCAGCAGTTCTTC.

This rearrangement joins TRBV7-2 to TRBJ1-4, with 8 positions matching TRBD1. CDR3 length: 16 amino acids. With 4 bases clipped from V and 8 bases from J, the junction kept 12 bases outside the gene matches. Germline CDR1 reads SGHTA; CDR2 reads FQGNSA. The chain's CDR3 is CASSSPLTGEGEKLFF. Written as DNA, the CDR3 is TGTGCCAGCAGCTCCCCCTTGACAGGGGAAGGGGAAAAACTGTTTTTT.

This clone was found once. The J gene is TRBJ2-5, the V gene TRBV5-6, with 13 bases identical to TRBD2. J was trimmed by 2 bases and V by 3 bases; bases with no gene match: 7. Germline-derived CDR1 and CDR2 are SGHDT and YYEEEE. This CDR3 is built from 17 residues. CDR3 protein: CASSSALLAGGQETQYF. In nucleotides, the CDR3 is TGTGCCAGCAGCTCTGCCCTACTAGCGGGAGGGCAAGAGACCCAGTACTTC.

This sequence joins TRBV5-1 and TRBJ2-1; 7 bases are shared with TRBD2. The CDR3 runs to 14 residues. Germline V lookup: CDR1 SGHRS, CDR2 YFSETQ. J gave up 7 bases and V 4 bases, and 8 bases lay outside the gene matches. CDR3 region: CASSVGGPANEQFF. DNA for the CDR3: TGCGCCAGCAGCGTGGGAGGGCCTGCGAATGAGCAGTTCTTC.

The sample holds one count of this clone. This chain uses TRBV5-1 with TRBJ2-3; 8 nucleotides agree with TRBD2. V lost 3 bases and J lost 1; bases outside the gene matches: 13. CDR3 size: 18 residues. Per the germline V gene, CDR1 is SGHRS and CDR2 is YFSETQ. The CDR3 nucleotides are TGCGCCAGCAGCTACGGACTAGCCTCCTCCTGGGGCACAGATACGCAGTATTTT. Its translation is CASSYGLASSWGTDTQYF.

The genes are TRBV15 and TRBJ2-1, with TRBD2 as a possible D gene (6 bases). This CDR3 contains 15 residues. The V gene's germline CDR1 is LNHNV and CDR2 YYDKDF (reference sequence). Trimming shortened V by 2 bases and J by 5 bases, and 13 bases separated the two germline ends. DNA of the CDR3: TGTGCCACCAGCAGAACGGGTTGGGGGGACAATGAGCAGTTCTTC. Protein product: CATSRTGWGDNEQFF. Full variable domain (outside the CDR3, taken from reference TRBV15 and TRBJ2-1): DAMVIQNPRYQVTQFGKPVTLSCSQTLNHNVMYWYQQKSSQAPKLLFHYYDKDFNNEADTPDNFQSRRPNTSFCFLDIRSPGLGDTAMYLCATSRTGWGDNEQFFGPGTRLTVL.

The CDR3 protein is CASSISYGGEQYF. CDR3 bases: TGTGCCAGCAGTATCTCATACGGGGGGGAGCAGTACTTC. The V and J genes are TRBV28 and TRBJ2-7, with 7 bases lining up with TRBD2. The CDR3 contains 13 residues. V lost 5 bases to trimming and J lost 7 bases; unmatched junction nucleotides: 8. Germline-derived CDR1 and CDR2 are MDHEN and SYDVKM. Combining the CDR3 with reference TRBV28 and TRBJ2-7 gives the whole variable domain DVKVTQSSRYLVKRTGEKVFLECVQDMDHENMFWYRQDPGLGLRLIYFSYDVKMKEKGDIPEGYSVSREKKERFSLILESASTNQTSMYLCASSISYGGEQYFGPGTRLTVT.

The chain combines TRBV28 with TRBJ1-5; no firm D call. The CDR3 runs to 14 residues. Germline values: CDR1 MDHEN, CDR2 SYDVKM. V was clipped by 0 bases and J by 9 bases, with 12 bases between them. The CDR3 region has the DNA TGTGCCAGCAGTTTATGCCGGAGCCGAACGCCCCAGCATTTT. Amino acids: CASSLCRSRTPQHF. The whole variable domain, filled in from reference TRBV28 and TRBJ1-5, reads DVKVTQSSRYLVKRTGEKVFLECVQDMDHENMFWYRQDPGLGLRLIYFSYDVKMKEKGDIPEGYSVSREKKERFSLILESASTNQTSMYLCASSLCRSRTPQHFGDGTRLSIL.

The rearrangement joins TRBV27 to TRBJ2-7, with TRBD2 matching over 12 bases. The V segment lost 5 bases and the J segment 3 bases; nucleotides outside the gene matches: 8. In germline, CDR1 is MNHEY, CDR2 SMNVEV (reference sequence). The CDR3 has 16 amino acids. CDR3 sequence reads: CASSPRGTSGFYEQYF. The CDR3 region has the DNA TGTGCCAGCAGTCCCCGTGGGACTAGCGGGTTCTACGAGCAGTACTTC.

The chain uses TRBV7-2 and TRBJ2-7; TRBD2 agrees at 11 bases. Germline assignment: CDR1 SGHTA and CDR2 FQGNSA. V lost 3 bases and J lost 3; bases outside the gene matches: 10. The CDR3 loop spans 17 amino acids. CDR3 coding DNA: TGTGCCAGCAGCTTTTTTTATCGGGGACTAGCGGACTACGAGCAGTACTTC. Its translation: CASSFFYRGLADYEQYF.

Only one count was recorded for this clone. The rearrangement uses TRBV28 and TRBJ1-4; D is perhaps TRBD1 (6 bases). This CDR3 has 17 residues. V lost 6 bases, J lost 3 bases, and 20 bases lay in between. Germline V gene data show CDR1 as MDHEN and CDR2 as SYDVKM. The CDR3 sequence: CASSSTSDSPSNEKLFF. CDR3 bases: TGTGCCAGCAGCTCCACTTCGGACAGCCCCTCTAATGAAAAACTGTTTTTT.

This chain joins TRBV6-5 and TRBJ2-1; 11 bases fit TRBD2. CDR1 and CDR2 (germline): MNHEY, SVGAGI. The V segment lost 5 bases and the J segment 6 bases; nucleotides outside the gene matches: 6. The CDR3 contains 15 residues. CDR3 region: CASSPTGTSGNEQFF. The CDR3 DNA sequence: TGTGCCAGCAGTCCTACCGGGACTAGCGGCAATGAGCAGTTCTTC.

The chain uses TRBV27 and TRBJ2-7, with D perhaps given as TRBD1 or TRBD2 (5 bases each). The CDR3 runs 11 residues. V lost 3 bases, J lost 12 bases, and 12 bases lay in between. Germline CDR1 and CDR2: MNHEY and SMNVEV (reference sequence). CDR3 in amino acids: CASSLGRGRYF. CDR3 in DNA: TGTGCCAGCAGTTTGGGACGGGGCCGGTACTTC.

The CDR3 reads CASSVEDGTSYEQYF. The CDR3 DNA is TGTGCCAGCAGCGTAGAGGACGGGACCTCCTACGAGCAGTACTTC. The V and J genes are TRBV9 and TRBJ2-7, with D possibly called TRBD1 or TRBD2 (5 bases each). Trimming left V 0 bases short and J 0 bases short, with 10 bases between. CDR1 and CDR2 from the germline V gene are SGDLS and YYNGEE. The length of the CDR3 is 15 residues.